These T cell receptor beta chains were read from a single sample in a study of T-cell reconstitution after alpha-beta-depleted transplantation in children. MiXCR was run by TCRdb on the PCR reads, yielding one entry per CDR3 protein. The sample has approximately 400,000 distinct CDR3 sequences, around 16% seen once. The material was PBMCs, mostly from graft donor cells, obtained 360 days after TCRalphabeta/CD19-depleted stem cell transplant. These receptors all stem from a boy under two years old who had a stem cell transplant for Wiskott-Aldrich syndrome, so the T cells may come from the graft donor. CDR3s include the opening cysteine and the closing phenylalanine or tryptophan. Expanded clones get a size class; other rows say once, few or many, or leave the size out.

clone size	V gene	J gene	CDR3 protein
few	TRBV2	TRBJ2-6	CASTPRGKGANVLTF
-	TRBV6-2/TRBV6-3	TRBJ2-1	CASSYQGPMGASYNEQFF
few	TRBV6-2/TRBV6-3	TRBJ2-3	CASRSLGTDTQYF
few	TRBV7-9	TRBJ2-3	CASRLEVGTGGADTQYF
many	TRBV21-1	TRBJ2-3	CASSQTRTGLGTDTQYF
-	TRBV5-1	TRBJ2-7	CASSFGLVSYEQYF
few	TRBV5-5	TRBJ2-4	CASSLIKQGGNIQYF
few	TRBV19	TRBJ2-6	CASSPYLSGANVLTF
few	TRBV12-3/TRBV12-4	TRBJ2-1	CASTGRLYNEQFF
many	TRBV15	TRBJ2-3	CATSRPRTSGVTDTQYF
many	TRBV10-3	TRBJ2-7	CAISGSGQGVFEQYF
few	TRBV11-2	TRBJ2-1	CASSRTTGLGKQFF
few	TRBV6-5	TRBJ2-7	CASSYGQRGSYEQYF
few	TRBV28	TRBJ2-3	CASSFLRVGTDTQYF
-	TRBV20-1	TRBJ2-7	CSARKGHEQYF
-	TRBV9	TRBJ2-5	CASSVGGLRETQYF
few	TRBV6-2/TRBV6-3	TRBJ2-7	CASIPGQTYEQYF
-	TRBV5-1	TRBJ2-7	CASSLGGTSSYEQYF
-	TRBV6-5	TRBJ1-4	CASSYMLGEKLFF
many	TRBV9	TRBJ2-1	CASSVTSGSSYNEQFF
-	TRBV13	TRBJ2-7	CASSTGTVKFSSYEQYF
few	TRBV12-3/TRBV12-4	TRBJ2-3	CASSHPGDYTDTQYF
few	TRBV12-3/TRBV12-4	TRBJ2-7	CASSFTRTSYQQYF
few	TRBV20-1	TRBJ1-5	CSASVGKNQPQHF
-	TRBV6-1	TRBJ1-2	CASSEARTTYGYTF
-	TRBV12-3/TRBV12-4	TRBJ2-3	CASRDARSGTDTQYF
-	TRBV9	TRBJ1-3	CASSTTGDGNTIYF
few	TRBV10-3	TRBJ2-3	CAIRGPSADTQYF
-	TRBV20-1	TRBJ2-1	CSARALTSGGYNEQFF
-	TRBV7-9	TRBJ1-4	CASSLPGETEKLFF
-	TRBV18	TRBJ2-6	CASSPIPLSGANVLTF
few	TRBV12-3/TRBV12-4	TRBJ1-1	CASSLAYRVAAFF
few	TRBV5-6	TRBJ1-2	CASSSPEGDLYGYTF
-	TRBV28	TRBJ2-1	CASSQVHRSSYNEQFF
-	TRBV4-1	TRBJ2-3	CASSQRQGRGTTDTQYF
few	TRBV7-9	TRBJ2-1	CASRVRRAGSNEQFF
-	TRBV12-3/TRBV12-4	TRBJ2-7	CASRMTGGAYEQYF
-	TRBV7-9	TRBJ2-7	CASSLARQGGYEQYF
few	TRBV27	TRBJ2-7	CASSLLSSYEQYF
many	TRBV24-1	TRBJ2-1	CATSETSGSYNEQFF
-	TRBV2	TRBJ2-3	CASNLYGLAYIDTQYF
-	TRBV28	TRBJ2-6	CASSQGGPGANVLTF